This T cell receptor (beta chain) is from a study of T cell repertoires in cytomegalovirus infection (dated by TCRdb to the late 2010s). With respect to the entire study: Donor HLA type was relevant to the analysis, because carriage of CMV infection together with the matching HLA type was indicated by public TCR beta signatures.

This clonotype was detected many times. This clone's antigen is unknown. Base qualities were left out, and no much larger clone turns up one base away. General findings and caveats noted by the study authors: The ex vivo response was dominated by HLA-C-restricted CMV-specific TCR beta clonotypes, and the single most frequent clonotype in two of eight donors was supplied by these HLA-C-restricted clonotypes. Carriers of CMV infection plus the relevant HLA type were discriminated by the cumulative frequency of public TCR beta family members in the study cohort and in an independent 352-donor cohort.

Sequencing was performed on an Illumina HiSeq 1500. TCRdb itself trimmed the public reads at Q25 with fastp, ran MiXCR and retained productive beta chains. Identical CDR3 protein sequences are pooled into one entry, listed with their most common genes and DNA. Here the sample has hundreds of thousands of distinct CDR3 sequences; roughly 6.5% occur a single time. The ten largest clones add up to less than 7.5% of the sample. There are 13 amino acids in the CDR3, from cysteine to phenylalanine inclusive. The sequence is cut down to CDR3 DNA, 39 bases in frame from base 1. Reading the germline V gene gives CDR1 SGHTA and CDR2 FQGNSA. V is pared back by 4 bases and J by 5 bases, with 11 bases lying between the germline termini.

The V gene is TRBV7-2 and the J gene is TRBJ2-5; the D gene cannot be resolved reliably. The TCR comes from a human donor in good health (CMV status not recorded). Some clones in this sample may be carry-over from other donors' samples. Material for sequencing was PBMCs. The encoded CDR3 is CASSSLPKETQYF. The base sequence is TGTGCCAGCAGCTCCCTCCCGAAGGAGACCCAGTACTTC.